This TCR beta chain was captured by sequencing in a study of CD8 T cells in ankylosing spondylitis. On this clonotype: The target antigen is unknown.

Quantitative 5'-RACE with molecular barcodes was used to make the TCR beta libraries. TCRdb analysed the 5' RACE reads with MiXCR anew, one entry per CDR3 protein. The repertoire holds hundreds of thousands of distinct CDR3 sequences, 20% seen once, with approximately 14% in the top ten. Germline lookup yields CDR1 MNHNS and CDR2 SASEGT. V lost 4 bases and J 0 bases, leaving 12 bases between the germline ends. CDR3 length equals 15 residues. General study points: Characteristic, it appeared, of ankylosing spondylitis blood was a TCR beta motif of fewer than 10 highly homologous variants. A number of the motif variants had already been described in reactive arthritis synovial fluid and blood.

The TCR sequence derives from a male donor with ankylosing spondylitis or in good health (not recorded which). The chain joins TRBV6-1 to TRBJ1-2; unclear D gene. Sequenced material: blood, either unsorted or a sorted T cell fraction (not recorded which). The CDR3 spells CASSGLIGANYGYTF. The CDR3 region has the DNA TGTGCCAGCAGTGGCCTCATCGGCGCTAACTATGGCTACACCTTC.